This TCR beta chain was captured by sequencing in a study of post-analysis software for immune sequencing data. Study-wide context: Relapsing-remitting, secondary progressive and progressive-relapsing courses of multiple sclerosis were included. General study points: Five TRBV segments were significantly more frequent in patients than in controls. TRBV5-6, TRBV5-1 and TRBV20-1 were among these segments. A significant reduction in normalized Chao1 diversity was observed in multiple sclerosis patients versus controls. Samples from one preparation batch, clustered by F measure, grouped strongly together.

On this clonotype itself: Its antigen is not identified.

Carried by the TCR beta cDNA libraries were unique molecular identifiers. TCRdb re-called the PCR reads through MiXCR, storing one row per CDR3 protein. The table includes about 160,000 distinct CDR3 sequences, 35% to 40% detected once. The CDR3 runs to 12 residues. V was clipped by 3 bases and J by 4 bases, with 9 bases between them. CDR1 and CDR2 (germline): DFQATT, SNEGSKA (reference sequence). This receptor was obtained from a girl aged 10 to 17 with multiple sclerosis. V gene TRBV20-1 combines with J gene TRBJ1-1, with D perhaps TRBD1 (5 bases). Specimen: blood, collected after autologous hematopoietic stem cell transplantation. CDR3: CSARGPSTEAFF. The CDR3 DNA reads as TGCAGTGCTAGGGGGCCCTCCACTGAAGCTTTCTTT.